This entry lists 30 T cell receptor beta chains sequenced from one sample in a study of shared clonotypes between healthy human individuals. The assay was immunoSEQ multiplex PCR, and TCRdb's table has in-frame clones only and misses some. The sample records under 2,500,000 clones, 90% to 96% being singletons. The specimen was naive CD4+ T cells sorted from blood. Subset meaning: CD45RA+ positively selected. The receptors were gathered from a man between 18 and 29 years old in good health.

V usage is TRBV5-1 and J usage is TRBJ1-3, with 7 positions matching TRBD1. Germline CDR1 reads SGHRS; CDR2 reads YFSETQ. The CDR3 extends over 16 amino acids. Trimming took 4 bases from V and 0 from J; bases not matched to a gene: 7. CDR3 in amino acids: CASSDRGQISGNTIYF. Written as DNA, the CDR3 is TGCGCCAGCAGCGACCGGGGACAGATCTCTGGAAACACCATATATTTT.

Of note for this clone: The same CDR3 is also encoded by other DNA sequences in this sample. In DNA, the CDR3 is TGCAGCGTTGTACAGGGCGGTGAGACCCAGTACTTC. Protein product: CSVVQGGETQYF. The J gene is TRBJ2-5, the V gene TRBV29-1; possibly TRBD1 for D (6 bases). Germline assignment: CDR1 SQVTM and CDR2 ANQGSEA. CDR3 length equals 12 residues. The germline V and J ends were trimmed by 4 bases and 5 bases, with 11 bases remaining between them. Combining the CDR3 with reference TRBV29-1 and TRBJ2-5 gives the whole variable domain SAVISQKPSRDICQRGTSLTIQCQVDSQVTMMFWYRQQPGQSLTLIATANQGSEATYESGFVIDKFPISRPNLTFSTLTVSNMSPEDSSIYLCSVVQGGETQYFGPGTRLLVL.

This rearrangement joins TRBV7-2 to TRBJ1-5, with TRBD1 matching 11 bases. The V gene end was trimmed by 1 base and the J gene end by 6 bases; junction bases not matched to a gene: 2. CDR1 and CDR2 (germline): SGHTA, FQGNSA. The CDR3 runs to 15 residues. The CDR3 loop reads CASSLGTGGTQPQHF. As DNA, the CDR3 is TGTGCCAGCAGCTTAGGGACAGGGGGCACTCAGCCCCAGCATTTT.

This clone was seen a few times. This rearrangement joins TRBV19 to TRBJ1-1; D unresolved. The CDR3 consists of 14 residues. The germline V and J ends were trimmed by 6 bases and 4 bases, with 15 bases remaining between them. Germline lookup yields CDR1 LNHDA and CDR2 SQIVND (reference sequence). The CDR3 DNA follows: TGTGCCAGTAGCCCGGGCCCATCGTCCACTGAAGCTTTCTTT. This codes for CASSPGPSSTEAFF.

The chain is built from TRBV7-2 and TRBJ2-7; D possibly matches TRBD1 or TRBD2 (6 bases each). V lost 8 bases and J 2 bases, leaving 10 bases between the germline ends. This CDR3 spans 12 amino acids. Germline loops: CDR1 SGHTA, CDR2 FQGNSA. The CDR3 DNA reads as TGTGCCAGCCGGCGGGACACCTACGAGCAGTACTTC. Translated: CASRRDTYEQYF.

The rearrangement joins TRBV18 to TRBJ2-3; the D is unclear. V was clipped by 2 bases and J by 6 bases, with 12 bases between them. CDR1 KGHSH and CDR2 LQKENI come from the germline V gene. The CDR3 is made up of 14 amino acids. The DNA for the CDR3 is TGTGCCAGCTCACCAAGTTTGCAAACGGATACGCAGTATTTT. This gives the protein CASSPSLQTDTQYF.

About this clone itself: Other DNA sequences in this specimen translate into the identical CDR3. In DNA form, the CDR3 reads TGTGCCATCAGTGAATCCGGGGGTGGTGGCTACACCTTC. As protein: CAISESGGGGYTF. This chain joins TRBV10-3 and TRBJ1-2; TRBD1 might be the D (5 bases). Deletions cut 3 bases from V and 7 bases from J, with 12 bases between. Germline-derived CDR1 and CDR2 are ENHRY and SYGVKD. The CDR3 is made up of 13 amino acids.

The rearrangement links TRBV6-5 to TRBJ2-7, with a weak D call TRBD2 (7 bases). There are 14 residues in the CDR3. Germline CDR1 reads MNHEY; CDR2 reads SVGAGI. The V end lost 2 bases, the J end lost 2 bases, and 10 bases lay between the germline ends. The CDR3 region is CASSYGGATYEQYF. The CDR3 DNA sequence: TGTGCCAGCAGTTACGGGGGGGCGACCTACGAGCAGTACTTC.

This chain's CDR3 is CASSYGTGVSNEQFF. The CDR3, as DNA: TGTGCCAGCTCATATGGGACAGGGGTTAGTAATGAGCAGTTCTTC. The chain is built from TRBV18 and TRBJ2-1, with TRBD1 matching 10 bases. The CDR3 runs 15 residues. Germline loops: CDR1 KGHSH, CDR2 LQKENI. Trimming cost V 5 bases and J 7 bases; bases outside gene matches: 8.

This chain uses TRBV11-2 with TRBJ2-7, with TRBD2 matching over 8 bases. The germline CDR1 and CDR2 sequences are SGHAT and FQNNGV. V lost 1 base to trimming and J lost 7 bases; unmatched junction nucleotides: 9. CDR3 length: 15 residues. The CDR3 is CASSLAGLGGNEQYF. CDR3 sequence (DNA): TGTGCCAGCAGCTTAGCGGGACTAGGGGGGAATGAGCAGTACTTC.

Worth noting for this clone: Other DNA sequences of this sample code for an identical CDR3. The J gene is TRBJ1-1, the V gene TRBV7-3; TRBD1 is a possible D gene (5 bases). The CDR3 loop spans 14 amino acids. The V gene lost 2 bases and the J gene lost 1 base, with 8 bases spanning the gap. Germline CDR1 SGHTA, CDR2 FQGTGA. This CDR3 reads CASSLQGANTEAFF. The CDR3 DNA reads TGTGCCAGCAGCTTACAGGGTGCGAACACTGAAGCTTTCTTT.

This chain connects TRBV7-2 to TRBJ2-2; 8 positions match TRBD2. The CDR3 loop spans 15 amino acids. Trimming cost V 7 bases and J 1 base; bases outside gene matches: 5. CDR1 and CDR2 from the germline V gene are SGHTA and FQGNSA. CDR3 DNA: TGTGCCAGCACCCGGGGGGGGGTGAACACCGGGGAGCTGTTTTTT. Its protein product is CASTRGGVNTGELFF. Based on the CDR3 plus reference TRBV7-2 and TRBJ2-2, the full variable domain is GAGVSQSPSNKVTEKGKDVELRCDPISGHTALYWYRQSLGQGLEFLIYFQGNSAPDKSGLPSDRFSAERTGGSVSTLTIQRTQQEDSAVYLCASTRGGVNTGELFFGEGSRLTVL.

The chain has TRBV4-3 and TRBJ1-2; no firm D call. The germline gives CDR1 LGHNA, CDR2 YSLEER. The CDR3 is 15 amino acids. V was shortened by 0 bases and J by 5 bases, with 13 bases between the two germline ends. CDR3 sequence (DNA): TGCGCCAGCAGCCAAGATCTGGGAGGGCTTTATGGCTACACCTTC. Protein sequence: CASSQDLGGLYGYTF.

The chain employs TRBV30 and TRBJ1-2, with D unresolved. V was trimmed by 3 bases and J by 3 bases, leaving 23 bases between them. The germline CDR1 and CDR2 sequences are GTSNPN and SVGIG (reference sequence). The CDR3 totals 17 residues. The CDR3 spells CAWRGRRLLTPDYGYTF. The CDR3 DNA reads TGTGCCTGGAGAGGGAGGAGACTTCTCACTCCCGACTATGGCTACACCTTC.

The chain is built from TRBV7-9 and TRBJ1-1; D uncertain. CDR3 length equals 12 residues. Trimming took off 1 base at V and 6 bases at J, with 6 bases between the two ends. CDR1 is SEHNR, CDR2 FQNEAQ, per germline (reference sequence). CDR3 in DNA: TGTGCCAGCAGCTTAGGGGTCCCTGAAGCTTTCTTT. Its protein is CASSLGVPEAFF.

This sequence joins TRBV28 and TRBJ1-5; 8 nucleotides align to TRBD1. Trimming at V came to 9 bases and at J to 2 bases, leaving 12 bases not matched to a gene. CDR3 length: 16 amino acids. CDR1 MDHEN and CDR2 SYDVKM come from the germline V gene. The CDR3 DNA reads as TGTGCCAGTAAATTCCTTCAGGGGGCTGGCAATCAGCCCCAGCATTTT. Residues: CASKFLQGAGNQPQHF.

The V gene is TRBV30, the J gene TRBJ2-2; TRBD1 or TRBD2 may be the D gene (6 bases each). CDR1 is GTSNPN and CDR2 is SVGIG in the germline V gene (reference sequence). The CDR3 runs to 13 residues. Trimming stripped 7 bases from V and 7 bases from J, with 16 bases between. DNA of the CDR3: TGTGCCTTCTACCGGGGGCCGGGCGGGGAGCTGTTTTTT. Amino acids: CAFYRGPGGELFF.

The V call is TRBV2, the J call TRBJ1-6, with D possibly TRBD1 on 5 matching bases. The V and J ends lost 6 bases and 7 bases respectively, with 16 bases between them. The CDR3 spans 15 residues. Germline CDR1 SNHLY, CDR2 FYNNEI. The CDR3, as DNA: TGTGCCAGCAGCCTTGCCCAGGGTGGCAATTCACCCCTCCACTTT. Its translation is CASSLAQGGNSPLHF.

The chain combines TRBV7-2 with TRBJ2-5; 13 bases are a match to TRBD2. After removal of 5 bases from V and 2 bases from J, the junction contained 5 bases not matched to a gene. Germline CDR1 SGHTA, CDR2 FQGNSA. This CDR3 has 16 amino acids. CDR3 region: CASSQTGLAGQETQYF. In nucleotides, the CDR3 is TGTGCCAGCAGCCAGACGGGACTAGCGGGGCAAGAGACCCAGTACTTC.

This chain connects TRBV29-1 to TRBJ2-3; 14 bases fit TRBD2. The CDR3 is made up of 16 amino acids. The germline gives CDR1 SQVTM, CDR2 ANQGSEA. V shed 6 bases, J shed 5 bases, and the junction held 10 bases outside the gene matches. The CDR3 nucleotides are TGCAGCGTGAGATCCGGGACTAGCGGGGGCGGAGATACGCAGTATTTT. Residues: CSVRSGTSGGGDTQYF.

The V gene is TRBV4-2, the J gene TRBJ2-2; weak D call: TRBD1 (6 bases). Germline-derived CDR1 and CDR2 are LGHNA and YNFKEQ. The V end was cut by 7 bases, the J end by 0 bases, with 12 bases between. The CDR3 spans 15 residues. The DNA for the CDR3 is TGTGCCAGCACACCCGGGACACCGAACACCGGGGAGCTGTTTTTT. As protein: CASTPGTPNTGELFF.

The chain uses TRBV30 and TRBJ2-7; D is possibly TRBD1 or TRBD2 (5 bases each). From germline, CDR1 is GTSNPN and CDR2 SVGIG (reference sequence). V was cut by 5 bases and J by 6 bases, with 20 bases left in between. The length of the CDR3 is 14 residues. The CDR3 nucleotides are TGTGCCTGGGGGGTAGGCGGCCCTGGGGGCGAGCAGTACTTC. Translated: CAWGVGGPGGEQYF.

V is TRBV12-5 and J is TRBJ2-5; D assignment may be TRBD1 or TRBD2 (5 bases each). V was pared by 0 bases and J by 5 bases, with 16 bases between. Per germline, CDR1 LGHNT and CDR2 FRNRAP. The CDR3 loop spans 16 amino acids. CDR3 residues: CASGLVVNRDGETQYF. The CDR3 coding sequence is TGTGCTAGTGGTTTGGTCGTCAACCGGGACGGTGAGACCCAGTACTTC. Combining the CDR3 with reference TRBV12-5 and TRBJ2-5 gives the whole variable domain DARVTQTPRHKVTEMGQEVTMRCQPILGHNTVFWYRQTMMQGLELLAYFRNRAPLDDSGMPKDRFSAEMPDATLATLKIQPSEPRDSAVYFCASGLVVNRDGETQYFGPGTRLLVL.

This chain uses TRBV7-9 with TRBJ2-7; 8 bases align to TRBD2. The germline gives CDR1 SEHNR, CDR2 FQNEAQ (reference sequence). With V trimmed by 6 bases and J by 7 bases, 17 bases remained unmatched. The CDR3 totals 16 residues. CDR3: CASRPSGGGFNGEQYF. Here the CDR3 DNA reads TGTGCCAGCAGACCCTCCGGCGGGGGGTTCAACGGGGAGCAGTACTTC.

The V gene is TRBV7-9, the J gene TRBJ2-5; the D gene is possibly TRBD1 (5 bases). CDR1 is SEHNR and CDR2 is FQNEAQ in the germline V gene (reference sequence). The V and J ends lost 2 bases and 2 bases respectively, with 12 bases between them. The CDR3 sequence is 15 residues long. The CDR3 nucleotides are TGTGCCAGCAGCTTACCTGGGGCCCGACAAGAGACCCAGTACTTC. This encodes CASSLPGARQETQYF.

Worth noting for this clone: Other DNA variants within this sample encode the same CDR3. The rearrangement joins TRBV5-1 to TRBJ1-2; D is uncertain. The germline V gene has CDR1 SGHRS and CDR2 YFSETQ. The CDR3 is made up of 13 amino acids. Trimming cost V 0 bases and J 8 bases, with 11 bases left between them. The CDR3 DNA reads TGCGCCAGCAGCTTGGTCGGGGTGTCGGGCTACACCTTC. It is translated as CASSLVGVSGYTF. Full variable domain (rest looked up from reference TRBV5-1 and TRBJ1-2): KAGVTQTPRYLIKTRGQQVTLSCSPISGHRSVSWYQQTPGQGLQFLFEYFSETQRNKGNFPGRFSGRQFSNSRSEMNVSTLELGDSALYLCASSLVGVSGYTFGSGTRLTVV.

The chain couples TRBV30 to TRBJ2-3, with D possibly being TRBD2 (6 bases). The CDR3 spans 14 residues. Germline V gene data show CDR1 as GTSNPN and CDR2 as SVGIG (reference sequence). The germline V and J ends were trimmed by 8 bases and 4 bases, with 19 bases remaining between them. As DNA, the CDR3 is TGTGCCCGCGGGGTTAACAACGGACCAGATACGCAGTATTTT. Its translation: CARGVNNGPDTQYF.

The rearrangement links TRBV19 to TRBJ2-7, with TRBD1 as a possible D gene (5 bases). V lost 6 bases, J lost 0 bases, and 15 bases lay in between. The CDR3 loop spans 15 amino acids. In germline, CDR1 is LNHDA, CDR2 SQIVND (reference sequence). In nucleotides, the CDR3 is TGTGCCAGTAGGAAAGAGTGGGGCAGCTCCTACGAGCAGTACTTC. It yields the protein CASRKEWGSSYEQYF.

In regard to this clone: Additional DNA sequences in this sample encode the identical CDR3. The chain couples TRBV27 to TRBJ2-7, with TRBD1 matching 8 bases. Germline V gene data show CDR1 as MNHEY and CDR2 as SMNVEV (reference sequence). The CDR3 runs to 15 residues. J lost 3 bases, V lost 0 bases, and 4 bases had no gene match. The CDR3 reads CASSLSGTGFYEQYF. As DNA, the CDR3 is TGTGCCAGCAGTTTATCCGGGACAGGTTTCTACGAGCAGTACTTC.

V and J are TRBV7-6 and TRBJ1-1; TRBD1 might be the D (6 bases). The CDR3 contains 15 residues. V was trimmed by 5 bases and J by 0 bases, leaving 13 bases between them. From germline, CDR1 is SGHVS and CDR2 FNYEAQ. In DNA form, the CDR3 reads TGTGCCAGCAGCCGGGCAGGGGCGATGAACACTGAAGCTTTCTTT. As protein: CASSRAGAMNTEAFF.